This T cell receptor beta chain was captured by sequencing in a study of blood T cell repertoires in COVID-19. Overall study context: Spain, Italy and the United States supplied samples that represented acute and convalescent COVID-19. The analysed material was cDNA or gDNA that came from T cells, B-cell-depleted T cells, or PBMCs.

Participants' own reports of clinical history determined their cohort assignment. As processed by the authors: Reference gene primer amplification yielded estimated nucleated cell counts. Libraries were prepared by immunoSEQ multiplex PCR; TCRdb keeps only in-frame clonotypes and omits some of them. V and J calls and clone size follow that table, whereas D and trimming were derived from the DNA. The profile covers fewer than 200,000 clones, with around 83% appearing a single time and around 3.6% taken by the ten largest. Material: PBMCs or T cells enriched from blood (not recorded which). The receptor was isolated from a woman aged 45-60 years in a cohort exposed to, infected with or recovered from COVID-19 (not recorded which).

The CDR3 spells CASSLDFTGELFF. The DNA of the CDR3 is TGCGCCAGCAGCTTGGACTTCACCGGGGAGCTGTTTTTT. The chain is built from TRBV5-1 and TRBJ2-2; no clear D. Trimming pared 0 bases from V and 4 bases from J, leaving 4 bases between. There are 13 residues in the CDR3. Germline CDR1 reads SGHRS; CDR2 reads YFSETQ.